These T cell receptor beta chains were read from a single sample in a study of blood T cells in healthy people across ages. TCRdb re-called the 5' RACE reads with MiXCR, one entry per CDR3 protein. The data show about 1,400,000 distinct CDR3 sequences, 45% to 70% seen once. The sequenced material came from blood. The receptor set was obtained from a man between 18 and 35 years old in good health. Both conserved end residues are part of each CDR3. Each record gives: clone size, V gene, D gene, J gene, CDR3 DNA, CDR3 protein. D genes are given only for firm matches. Clone size is given for some rows only: seen once, a few or many times, or a class if the clone is expanded.

-	TRBV20-1	TRBD2	TRBJ2-7	TGCAGTGCTAGAGATCTTTCGACGGGAGGTTGGCACGAGCAGTACTTC	CSARDLSTGGWHEQYF
-	TRBV7-8	TRBD1	TRBJ2-2	TGTGCCAGCAGCCATGGGACAGGCTCCGGGGAGCTGTTTTTT	CASSHGTGSGELFF
-	TRBV4-3	-	TRBJ2-5	TGCGCCAGCAGCCAGGGGGGACAGATCCAAGAGACCCAGTACTTC	CASSQGGQIQETQYF
-	TRBV11-3	-	TRBJ1-1	TGTGCCAGCAGCTTCAGGGGAGCGAACACTGAAGCTTTCTTT	CASSFRGANTEAFF
-	TRBV28	-	TRBJ2-1	TGTGCCAGCAGTAGGAACGATGAGCAGTTCTTC	CASSRNDEQFF
-	TRBV28	-	TRBJ2-7	TGTGCCAGCAGTTTAGACTACGGGACCTCAGGGGACAACTACGAGCAGTACTTC	CASSLDYGTSGDNYEQYF
-	TRBV20-1	-	TRBJ1-1	TGCAGTGCTCCTCCACACAGGGATAGCGACACTGAAGCTTTCTTT	CSAPPHRDSDTEAFF
-	TRBV5-1	-	TRBJ1-2	TGCGCCAGCAGCTTGGTCAGCTCCTATGGCTACACCTTC	CASSLVSSYGYTF
few	TRBV12-3/TRBV12-4	TRBD1	TRBJ2-5	TGTGCCAGCAGTCATACGACAGGGGGTTGGGAGCAGTACTTC	CASSHTTGGWEQYF
once	TRBV29-1	TRBD2	TRBJ2-2	TGCAGCGCCAGCGGGGGGGCCGGGGAGCTGTTTTTT	CSASGGAGELFF
-	TRBV6-6	-	TRBJ2-6	TGTGCCAGCAGACCGCACATTTCGGGGTCTGGGGCCAACGTCCTGACTTTC	CASRPHISGSGANVLTF
-	TRBV13	-	TRBJ2-7	TGTGCCAGCAGCTGGGGAAACAATGAGCAGTACTTC	CASSWGNNEQYF
few	TRBV6-2/TRBV6-3	-	TRBJ1-2	TGTGCCAGCAGCAGGACCAAGCCTCCCGGCTATGGCTACACCTTC	CASSRTKPPGYGYTF
-	TRBV6-5	TRBD2	TRBJ2-1	TGTGCCAGCGGGGAGGGGTCATCCTACAATGAGCAGTTCTTC	CASGEGSSYNEQFF
-	TRBV29-1	-	TRBJ1-2	TGCAGCGTTCGCCCCGTCCTGGGTGATCGCTACACCTTC	CSVRPVLGDRYTF
-	TRBV20-1	-	TRBJ2-1	TGCAGTGCACAAAACTACAATGAGCAGTTCTTC	CSAQNYNEQFF
few	TRBV6-2/TRBV6-3	TRBD1	TRBJ2-3	TGTGCCAGCAGTTACGGGACAGGGAGGGCAGATACGCAGTATTTT	CASSYGTGRADTQYF
-	TRBV4-2	-	TRBJ2-3	TGTGCCAGCAGCCAAGAGTATGGGGGAGATACGCAGTATTTT	CASSQEYGGDTQYF
few	TRBV5-5	TRBD2	TRBJ2-1	TGTGCCAGCAGCTACCGGGGGGGAGAATACAATGAGCAGTTCTTC	CASSYRGGEYNEQFF
-	TRBV20-1	TRBD2	TRBJ2-7	TGCAGTGCTGTAGCGGGATCGGTATTCTACGAGCAGTACTTC	CSAVAGSVFYEQYF
few	TRBV5-5	-	TRBJ2-3	TGTGCCAGCAGCTTCAGCATGTTGGACTACCGACCCCCAGATACGCAGTATTTT	CASSFSMLDYRPPDTQYF
-	TRBV6-5	-	TRBJ1-2	TGTGCCAGCAGCACCCTGACAGCTAACTATGGCTACACCTTC	CASSTLTANYGYTF
-	TRBV20-1	-	TRBJ2-3	TGCAGTGCTAGATGGGTGCAGACGCAGTATTTT	CSARWVQTQYF
-	TRBV4-1	-	TRBJ2-3	TGCGCCAGCAGCCTTTTCGAGCAAGCCACAGATACGCAGTATTTT	CASSLFEQATDTQYF
-	TRBV6-6	-	TRBJ1-1	TGTGCCAGCAGTTGGACAGTTGTTGGGGACACTGAAGCTTTCTTT	CASSWTVVGDTEAFF
-	TRBV4-1	-	TRBJ2-3	TGCGCCAGCAGCCCCCAGCGCTCAGATACGCAGTATTTT	CASSPQRSDTQYF
-	TRBV7-9	-	TRBJ2-5	TGTGCCAGCAGCTTCGCAGGGGAGTATGGAGAGACCCAGTACTTC	CASSFAGEYGETQYF
once	TRBV28	TRBD2	TRBJ2-3	TGTGCCACCCTCCCGGGACTAGCGGGGGGGGGAGCAGATACGCAGTATTTT	CATLPGLAGGGADTQYF
-	TRBV29-1	-	TRBJ2-7	TGCAGCGCGGCGATCGGACGGGGATACGAGCAGTACTTC	CSAAIGRGYEQYF
-	TRBV3-1	-	TRBJ2-3	TGTGCCAGCAGCCAAGAAGGTGTTTCCCCCCTCACTGATACGCAGTATTTT	CASSQEGVSPLTDTQYF
-	TRBV13	TRBD1	TRBJ1-1	TGTGCCAGCAGCGAAACGACAGGGACCACTGAAGCTTTCTTT	CASSETTGTTEAFF
few	TRBV28	-	TRBJ1-6	TGTGCCAGCAGTAGGTGGGGGGTTTCACCCCTCCACTTT	CASSRWGVSPLHF
-	TRBV2	-	TRBJ1-2	TGTGCCAGTGGCAGAGGGATCAGCGGCTACACCTTC	CASGRGISGYTF
-	TRBV6-5	TRBD2	TRBJ2-7	TGTGCCAGCAGTCAAGGACTAGCGGGGTACTACGAGCAGTACTTC	CASSQGLAGYYEQYF
-	TRBV28	-	TRBJ1-1	TGTGCCAGCAGTCTGTACAGGGAAGGCGCTGAAGCTTTCTTT	CASSLYREGAEAFF
few	TRBV29-1	TRBD2	TRBJ2-1	TGCAGCGTTGAGAAGGTTGAGTCGGGAGGGACTGAGCAGTTCTTC	CSVEKVESGGTEQFF
-	TRBV29-1	-	TRBJ2-3	TGCAGCGTTGGAGCGGGCCTTGCAGATACGCAGTATTTT	CSVGAGLADTQYF
-	TRBV12-3/TRBV12-4	-	TRBJ1-2	TGTGCCAGCAGTTTGCCAATGGGGTATGGCTACACCTTC	CASSLPMGYGYTF
-	TRBV5-5	TRBD2	TRBJ2-1	TGTGCCAGCAGCCCCTACCAGCGGGGGTACAATGAGCAGTTCTTC	CASSPYQRGYNEQFF
-	TRBV2	-	TRBJ1-3	TGTGCCAGCAGTTCTGATGACTGGGGGGGAAACACCATATATTTT	CASSSDDWGGNTIYF
once	TRBV2	TRBD1	TRBJ1-1	TGTGCCAGCGGGGACAGCTTCGATGAAGCTTTCTTT	CASGDSFDEAFF
-	TRBV29-1	TRBD1	TRBJ1-1	TGTAGCGCGGGCCGGGACAGGTCCACTGAAGCTTTCTTT	CSAGRDRSTEAFF
-	TRBV4-1	-	TRBJ2-1	TGCGCCAGCAGCCAAACACAGCTGTTCAATGAGCAGTTCTTC	CASSQTQLFNEQFF
-	TRBV21-1	-	TRBJ1-4	TGTGCCAGCAGACAAGTCAACCCAATGCCTTGTACTAATGAAAAACTGTTTTTT	CASRQVNPMPCTNEKLFF
few	TRBV20-1	-	TRBJ2-5	TGCAGTGCTAGAGATATAGTACCCCAAGAGACCCAGTACTTC	CSARDIVPQETQYF